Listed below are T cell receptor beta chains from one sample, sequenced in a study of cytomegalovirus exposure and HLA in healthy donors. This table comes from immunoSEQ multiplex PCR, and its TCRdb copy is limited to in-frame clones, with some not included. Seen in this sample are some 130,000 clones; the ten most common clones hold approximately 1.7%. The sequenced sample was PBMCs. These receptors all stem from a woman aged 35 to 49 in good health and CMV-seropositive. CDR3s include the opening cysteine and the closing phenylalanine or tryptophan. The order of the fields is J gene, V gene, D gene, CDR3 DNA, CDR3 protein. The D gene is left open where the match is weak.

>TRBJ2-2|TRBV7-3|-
TGTGCCAGCAGCCCAGGGGTCGGGGAGCTGTTTTTT
CASSPGVGELFF
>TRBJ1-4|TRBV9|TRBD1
TGTGCCAGCAGCGTGCAGGGGGCAAGTGAAAAACTGTTTTTT
CASSVQGASEKLFF
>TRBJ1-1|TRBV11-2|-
TGTGCCAGCAGCTCCTTAAGGGAGGGTGAAGCTTTCTTT
CASSSLREGEAFF
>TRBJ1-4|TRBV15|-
TGTGCCACCAGCAGAGACCCCACAACTAATGAAAAACTGTTTTTT
CATSRDPTTNEKLFF
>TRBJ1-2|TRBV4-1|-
TGCGCCAGCAGCCACGGGACGGACTATTATGGCTACACCTTC
CASSHGTDYYGYTF
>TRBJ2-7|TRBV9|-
TGTGCCAGCAGCGTAGGACGGGGAGTCTACGAGCAGTACTTC
CASSVGRGVYEQYF
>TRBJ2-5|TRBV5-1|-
TGCGCCAGCAGCTTGGCGTCGGAAGAGACCCAGTACTTC
CASSLASEETQYF
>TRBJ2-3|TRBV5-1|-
TGCGCCAGCAGCTTGGTGGGGCATACTAGCACAGATACGCAGTATTTT
CASSLVGHTSTDTQYF
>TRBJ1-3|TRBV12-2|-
TGTGCAAGTCGGAGCACCATATATTTT
CASRSTIYF
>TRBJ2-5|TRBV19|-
TGTGCCAGTAGGACCCGGGAGGAGACCCAGTACTTC
CASRTREETQYF
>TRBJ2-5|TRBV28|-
TGTGCCAGCAGCCCTCGACAGTACCAAGAGACCCAGTACTTC
CASSPRQYQETQYF
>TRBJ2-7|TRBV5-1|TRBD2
TGCGCCAGCAGCTCCTTCAGGGGCGGGGGGTTGGACGAGCAGTACTTC
CASSSFRGGGLDEQYF
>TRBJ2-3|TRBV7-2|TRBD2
TGTGCCAGCAGCTCCTGGGGGGGGACCGACACAGATACGCAGTATTTT
CASSSWGGTDTDTQYF
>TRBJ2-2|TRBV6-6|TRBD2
TGTGCCAGCAGGGGGACTACGAACACCGGGGAGCTGTTTTTT
CASRGTTNTGELFF
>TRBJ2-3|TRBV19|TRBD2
TGTGCCAGTAGTATTTTGGCTAGCGGGAGCACAGATACGCAGTATTTT
CASSILASGSTDTQYF